The 25 T cell receptor beta chains in this list originate from one sample, sequenced in a study of cytomegalovirus exposure and HLA in healthy donors. It was with 60 Vbeta and 13 Jbeta primers that the PCR ran. This table comes from immunoSEQ multiplex PCR, and its TCRdb copy is limited to in-frame clones, with some not included. The data show some 57,000 clones, with around 70% seen just once and 15% to 20% held by the top ten. The sample taken for sequencing was PBMCs. All receptors derive from a woman aged 55 to 70 in good health and CMV-seropositive.

The rearrangement joins TRBV19 to TRBJ2-1, with 9 nucleotides matching TRBD2. V was clipped by 5 bases and J by 4 bases; unmatched bases: 6. Germline assignment: CDR1 LNHDA and CDR2 SQIVND (reference sequence). The CDR3 runs 15 residues. CDR3: CASSGSGGFYNEQFF. The CDR3 DNA is TGTGCCAGTAGTGGTAGCGGGGGCTTTTACAATGAGCAGTTCTTC.

The rearrangement joins TRBV7-6 to TRBJ2-1, with 10 bases lining up with TRBD2. Trimming removed 5 bases from V and 7 bases from J; junction bases left unmatched: 14. The CDR3 runs 17 residues. The germline V gene has CDR1 SGHVS and CDR2 FNYEAQ. The CDR3 is CASSPTGIAGGGNEQFF. The DNA for the CDR3 is TGTGCCAGCAGCCCGACCGGTATAGCGGGGGGCGGGAATGAGCAGTTCTTC.

V and J are TRBV7-2 and TRBJ2-7; 9 bases line up with TRBD2. V was clipped by 5 bases and J by 2 bases; unmatched bases: 7. Germline V gene data show CDR1 as SGHTA and CDR2 as FQGNSA. This CDR3 spans 15 amino acids. DNA of the CDR3: TGTGCCAGCAGCGCAACTAGCGGGCTCACCTACGAGCAGTACTTC. Translating it yields CASSATSGLTYEQYF.

The J gene is TRBJ1-4, the V gene TRBV7-9, with unresolved D. Trimming shortened V by 3 bases and J by 7 bases, and 12 bases separated the two germline ends. This CDR3 is 14 amino acids long. Germline lookup yields CDR1 SEHNR and CDR2 FQNEAQ (reference sequence). In DNA form, the CDR3 reads TGTGCCAGCAGCTTGGGAGCGGAGAGTGAAAAACTGTTTTTT. Its translation: CASSLGAESEKLFF.

This clone was found once. The rearrangement joins TRBV7-2 to TRBJ2-3, with a tentative D call TRBD2 (6 bases). Trimming took 7 bases from V and 8 from J, leaving 10 bases between them. Germline V CDR1 and CDR2: SGHTA, FQGNSA. The CDR3 covers 11 residues. CDR3 loop: CASTDGGTQYF. The DNA of the CDR3 is TGTGCCAGCACCGACGGGGGTACGCAGTATTTT.

This clone was observed a handful of times. The CDR3 here is CSAAIRESGNTIYF. The CDR3 DNA is TGCAGCGCCGCAATCAGGGAATCTGGAAACACCATATATTTT. The chain carries TRBV29-1 and TRBJ1-3; tentative D call: TRBD1 (5 bases). The V and J ends lost 7 bases and 1 base respectively, with 14 bases between them. CDR3 length: 14 residues. Germline V gives CDR1 SQVTM, CDR2 ANQGSEA.

The CDR3 sequence is CASSQVAGEETQYF. CDR3 DNA: TGCGCCAGCAGCCAAGTAGCGGGGGAAGAGACCCAGTACTTC. The rearrangement links TRBV4-1 to TRBJ2-5; 9 bases match TRBD2. The CDR3 loop spans 14 amino acids. CDR1 MGHRA and CDR2 YSYEKL come from the germline V gene. After removal of 1 base from V and 3 bases from J, the junction contained 0 bases not matched to a gene.

The V call is TRBV12-5, the J call TRBJ2-1; 9 bases match TRBD2. CDR1 LGHNT and CDR2 FRNRAP come from the germline V gene. CDR3 length: 14 amino acids. J lost 9 bases, V lost 6 bases, and 9 bases had no gene match. As DNA, the CDR3 is TGTGCTAGTGGCTACGTCGGAGCGGGGGGTGAGCAGTTCTTC. This codes for CASGYVGAGGEQFF. The whole variable domain, remainder taken from reference TRBV12-5 and TRBJ2-1, is DARVTQTPRHKVTEMGQEVTMRCQPILGHNTVFWYRQTMMQGLELLAYFRNRAPLDDSGMPKDRFSAEMPDATLATLKIQPSEPRDSAVYFCASGYVGAGGEQFFGPGTRLTVL.

The rearrangement links TRBV5-6 to TRBJ2-5; 10 bases agree with TRBD2. Per the germline V gene, CDR1 is SGHDT and CDR2 is YYEEEE. The CDR3 extends over 15 amino acids. Trimming took 4 bases from V and 5 from J; bases not matched to a gene: 8. Here the CDR3 DNA reads TGTGCCAGCAGCGGACCCGGGACTAGCGTCGAGACCCAGTACTTC. This translates into CASSGPGTSVETQYF.

The rearrangement joins TRBV6-5 to TRBJ2-7, with TRBD1 matching over 7 bases. V gave up 0 bases and J gave up 3 bases; unmatched junction bases: 5. This CDR3 has 15 residues. Germline loops: CDR1 MNHEY, CDR2 SVGAGI. CDR3 amino acids: CASSYSVTGHYEQYF. The CDR3 bases are TGTGCCAGCAGTTACTCTGTGACAGGGCACTACGAGCAGTACTTC.

The chain joins TRBV4-1 to TRBJ1-1; possibly TRBD1 for D (6 bases). CDR1 is MGHRA and CDR2 is YSYEKL in the germline V gene. The CDR3 runs 13 residues. The V gene lost 3 bases and the J gene lost 11 bases, with 16 bases spanning the gap. CDR3 region: CASSHNRDEEAFF. The CDR3 DNA reads as TGCGCCAGCAGCCACAACAGGGATGAGGAGGCTTTCTTT.

The V call is TRBV11-1, the J call TRBJ1-1; perhaps TRBD1 as D (5 bases). The V end was cut by 3 bases, the J end by 4 bases, with 18 bases between. Germline assignment: CDR1 SGHAT and CDR2 FQDESV (reference sequence). The CDR3 loop spans 16 amino acids. CDR3 sequence reads: CASSFNFGGESTEAFF. The CDR3 nucleotides read TGTGCCAGCAGCTTTAACTTCGGGGGGGAGAGCACTGAAGCTTTCTTT.

This rearrangement joins TRBV7-2 to TRBJ2-3; 10 bases map to TRBD2. The CDR3 is 17 amino acids. The germline CDR1 and CDR2 sequences are SGHTA and FQGNSA. With V trimmed by 5 bases and J by 1 base, 9 bases remained unmatched. This CDR3 reads CASSRAGGGRGTDTQYF. The CDR3 DNA reads as TGTGCCAGCAGCAGAGCGGGAGGGGGTCGGGGCACAGATACGCAGTATTTT.

V gene TRBV4-3 combines with J gene TRBJ1-1; possible D gene TRBD1, 5 bases. Germline V gene sequence: CDR1 LGHNA, CDR2 YSLEER. Trimming shortened V by 0 bases and J by 0 bases, and 14 bases separated the two germline ends. The CDR3 contains 17 residues. The CDR3 sequence: CASSQDPGTTLNTEAFF. The CDR3 DNA sequence: TGCGCCAGCAGCCAAGATCCCGGGACTACTTTGAACACTGAAGCTTTCTTT.

This sequence joins TRBV9 and TRBJ2-7, with TRBD1 matching over 7 bases. CDR3 length: 15 amino acids. Germline V gene sequence: CDR1 SGDLS, CDR2 YYNGEE. The J segment lost 3 bases and the V segment lost 0 bases, leaving 6 bases of the junction unmatched. CDR3 bases: TGTGCCAGCAGCGTAGGGTCAGGGGGAGTCTACGAGCAGTACTTC. Translated: CASSVGSGGVYEQYF. Variable domain in full (rest from reference TRBV9 and TRBJ2-7): DSGVTQTPKHLITATGQRVTLRCSPRSGDLSVYWYQQSLDQGLQFLIQYYNGEERAKGNILERFSAQQFPDLHSELNLSSLELGDSALYFCASSVGSGGVYEQYFGPGTRLTVT.

The chain joins TRBV7-2 to TRBJ1-2; TRBD1 is a possible D gene (6 bases). Germline values: CDR1 SGHTA, CDR2 FQGNSA. Trimming removed 2 bases from V and 8 bases from J, with 24 bases in between. The CDR3 spans 17 residues. As DNA, the CDR3 is TGTGCCAGCAGCTTACGGTTGGGGAGAACACAGGGAGCGGGCTACACCTTC. It codes for CASSLRLGRTQGAGYTF.

The rearrangement joins TRBV2 to TRBJ2-3; D is perhaps TRBD2 (6 bases). Germline CDR1 SNHLY, CDR2 FYNNEI. Trimming stripped 8 bases from V and 0 bases from J, with 15 bases between. The CDR3 is 15 residues long. The chain's CDR3 is CASGGTSFSTDTQYF. CDR3 nucleotide sequence: TGTGCCAGCGGTGGCACTAGCTTCAGCACAGATACGCAGTATTTT.

The chain joins TRBV6-1 to TRBJ1-1; D may be TRBD1 (6 bases). V gave up 3 bases and J gave up 3 bases, with 14 bases separating them. Germline CDR1 and CDR2: MNHNS and SASEGT. The CDR3 is made up of 15 amino acids. The CDR3 sequence is CASSEFQQGYTEAFF. The CDR3 DNA sequence: TGTGCCAGCAGTGAGTTCCAACAGGGCTACACTGAAGCTTTCTTT.

The gene calls are TRBV2 and TRBJ1-1; D unresolved. CDR1 and CDR2 from the germline V gene are SNHLY and FYNNEI. This CDR3 comprises 13 residues. V shed 3 bases and J shed 10 bases, with 15 bases lying between them. Here the CDR3 reads CASSDFIGSGAFF. CDR3 in DNA: TGTGCCAGCAGTGATTTCATTGGCTCGGGAGCTTTCTTT.

The rearrangement joins TRBV5-1 to TRBJ2-1; 7 bases align to TRBD1. Per the germline V gene, CDR1 is SGHRS and CDR2 is YFSETQ. The CDR3 sequence is 15 residues long. J lost 7 bases, V lost 2 bases, and 9 bases had no gene match. The CDR3 sequence is CASSFGQAGMNEQFF. Here the CDR3 DNA reads TGCGCCAGCAGCTTTGGACAGGCGGGCATGAATGAGCAGTTCTTC.

This clone turned up a few times. The J gene is TRBJ2-7, the V gene TRBV27; 11 bases match TRBD2. Germline trimming cut 5 bases from V and 3 bases from J; bases unmatched to any gene: 6. The germline V gene encodes CDR1 MNHEY and CDR2 SMNVEV (reference sequence). There are 15 residues in the CDR3. CDR3: CASSPTSGGYYEQYF. CDR3 DNA: TGTGCCAGCAGTCCAACTAGCGGGGGCTACTACGAGCAGTACTTC.

This chain links TRBV7-9 with TRBJ2-3, with D perhaps TRBD2 (5 bases). The CDR3 consists of 14 residues. V lost 6 bases and J 1 base, leaving 11 bases between the germline ends. CDR1 is SEHNR and CDR2 is FQNEAQ in the germline V gene (reference sequence). CDR3 loop: CASRGEVRTDTQYF. The CDR3 region has the DNA TGTGCCAGCAGGGGAGAAGTGCGCACAGATACGCAGTATTTT.

The chain is built from TRBV7-2 and TRBJ1-2; D not certain. With 3 bases removed from V and 8 bases from J, the gap between germline ends came to 19 bases. The CDR3 contains 15 residues. The germline CDR1 and CDR2 sequences are SGHTA and FQGNSA. The CDR3 DNA sequence: TGTGCCAGCAGCTTGACGAGCATACTCAGCGTCGGCTACACCTTC. Translation: CASSLTSILSVGYTF.

The rearrangement links TRBV7-2 to TRBJ2-6, with D possibly matching TRBD1 (6 bases). The V end was cut by 1 base, the J end by 4 bases, with 11 bases between. The CDR3 is 16 residues long. Germline-derived CDR1 and CDR2 are SGHTA and FQGNSA. The CDR3 coding sequence is TGTGCCAGCAGCTTAGTATCAGGGGTCGGGGCCAACGTCCTGACTTTC. It yields the protein CASSLVSGVGANVLTF.

Of note for this clone: A far larger clone differs by one base, so this is likely a read error. The same CDR3 arises from other DNA sequences in this sample as well. The J gene is TRBJ1-5, the V gene TRBV4-1; maybe TRBD1 (6 bases). CDR3 length: 16 amino acids. Germline values: CDR1 MGHRA, CDR2 YSYEKL. Trimming cost V 6 bases and J 3 bases, with 18 bases left between them. The CDR3 sequence is CASRQYKDSPNQPQHF. The CDR3, as DNA: TGCGCCAGCAGGCAATACAAGGACAGCCCCAATCAGCCCCAGCATTTT.